One and the same sample provided the 3 T cell receptor beta chains below, sequenced in a study of T-cell memory formation after mild COVID-19. TCRdb re-analysed the 5' RACE reads in MiXCR, keeping a single row per CDR3 protein. Among fewer than 400,000 distinct CDR3 sequences listed, about 16% were seen once. Source material: PBMCs or a T cell subset sorted from them (not recorded which). These receptors were taken from a man between 18 and 35 years old who had mild COVID-19 (a few samples of this study predate the infection). Cell type and time point are not known.

This clonotype was seen a handful of times. This chain links TRBV6-6 with TRBJ2-2; TRBD2 aligns across 13 bases. The CDR3 loop spans 16 amino acids. Looked up from germline, CDR1 is MNHNY and CDR2 is SVGAGI (reference sequence). The J segment lost 5 bases and the V segment lost 6 bases, leaving 6 bases of the junction unmatched. CDR3 DNA: TGTGCCAGCAGCCCTAGGACTAGCGGGGGAACCGGGGAGCTGTTTTTT. As protein: CASSPRTSGGTGELFF.

This clonotype was observed a single time. The chain joins TRBV5-1 to TRBJ2-7, with 8 bases aligning to TRBD2. J gave up 6 bases and V 4 bases, and 15 bases lay outside the gene matches. Germline CDR1 and CDR2: SGHRS and YFSETQ. The CDR3 covers 16 residues. The CDR3 reads CASSAEPAGAVGEQYF. Written as DNA, the CDR3 is TGCGCCAGCAGCGCGGAACCAGCGGGGGCCGTGGGCGAGCAGTACTTC.

The sample holds a few counts of this clonotype. CDR3 region: CASSKGWSEEQYV. CDR3 DNA sequence: TGTGCCAGCAGTAAAGGGTGGTCGGAAGAGCAGTACGTC. The chain links TRBV28 to TRBJ2-7, with D unresolved. Germline values: CDR1 MDHEN, CDR2 SYDVKM. V gave up 5 bases and J gave up 7 bases, with 15 bases separating them. This CDR3 contains 13 residues.